The T cell receptor (beta chain) described here comes from a study of PD-L1 blockade in urothelial cancer. Whole-study context: In about 2014 therapy began: atezolizumab 1,200 mg intravenously every 3 weeks. Blood analysis took place 3 weeks (second dose) and 6 weeks after treatment start.

V lost 5 bases and J lost 0, with 11 bases in between. This CDR3 is built from 15 residues. CDR1 is SGHTA and CDR2 is FQGNSA in the germline V gene. TCRdb's copy holds only in-frame clones and misses some; the assay was immunoSEQ multiplex PCR. This sample has roughly 50,000 clones, with roughly nine tenths found just once. Specified time point: pretreatment peripheral blood. Sequenced material: PBMCs, taken around atezolizumab (anti-PD-L1) treatment. V gene TRBV7-2 combines with J gene TRBJ1-3, with TRBD1 as a possible D gene (5 bases). The clonotype comes from a woman aged 60-70 years with urothelial cancer. The CDR3 bases are TGTGCCAGCAGCGAACAGGCCAGCTCTGGAAACACCATATATTTT. Encoded protein: CASSEQASSGNTIYF.